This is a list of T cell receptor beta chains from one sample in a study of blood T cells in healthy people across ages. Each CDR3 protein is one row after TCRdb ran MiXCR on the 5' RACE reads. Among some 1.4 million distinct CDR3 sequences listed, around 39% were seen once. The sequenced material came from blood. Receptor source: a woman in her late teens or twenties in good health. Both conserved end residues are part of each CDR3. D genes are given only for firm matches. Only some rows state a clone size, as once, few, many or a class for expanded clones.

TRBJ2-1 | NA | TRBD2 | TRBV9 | CASSVEAGGGLNEQFF | TGTGCCAGCAGCGTAGAGGCGGGAGGGGGTCTCAATGAGCAGTTCTTC
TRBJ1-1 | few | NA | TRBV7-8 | CASSSSRVTEAFF | TGTGCCAGCAGCTCGTCGCGCGTAACTGAAGCTTTCTTT
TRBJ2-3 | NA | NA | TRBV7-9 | CSSSPRAPSEYF | TGTTCCAGCAGTCCCCGAGCGCCGAGCGAGTATTTT
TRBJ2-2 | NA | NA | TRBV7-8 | CASSSSARQNTGELFF | TGTGCCAGCAGCTCTAGCGCCCGGCAAAACACCGGGGAGCTGTTTTTT
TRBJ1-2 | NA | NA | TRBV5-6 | CASSLVGTLYNYGYTF | TGTGCCAGCAGCTTGGTTGGGACCCTTTACAACTATGGCTACACCTTC
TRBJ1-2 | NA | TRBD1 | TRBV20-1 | CSASSSGQGEYGYTF | TGCAGTGCTAGCTCATCGGGACAGGGCGAATATGGCTACACCTTC
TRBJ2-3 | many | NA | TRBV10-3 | CAIRPPGGTQYF | TGTGCCATCAGACCCCCAGGCGGTACGCAGTATTTT
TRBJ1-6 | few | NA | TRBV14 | CASSSRDPTEGSPLHF | TGTGCCAGCAGTTCCCGGGACCCTACTGAGGGGTCACCCCTCCACTTT
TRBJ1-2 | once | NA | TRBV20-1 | CSARPGGGYGCTF | NA
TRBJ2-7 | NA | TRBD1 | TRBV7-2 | CASSLAWTGSYEQYF | TGTGCCAGCAGCTTAGCCTGGACAGGTTCCTACGAGCAGTACTTC
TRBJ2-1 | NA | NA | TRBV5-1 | CASSLDALEVAGEAGEQFF | TGCGCCAGCAGCTTGGACGCTCTTGAGGTCGCAGGGGAGGCGGGTGAGCAGTTCTTC
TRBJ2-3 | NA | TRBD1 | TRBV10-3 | CAIMGTGGSVSYTDTQYF | TGTGCCATCATGGGGACAGGGGGTAGTGTGAGCTACACAGATACGCAGTATTTT
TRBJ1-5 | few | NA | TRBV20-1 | CSARVAASRWAQHF | TGCAGTGCTAGAGTGGCGGCCTCAAGGTGGGCCCAGCATTTT
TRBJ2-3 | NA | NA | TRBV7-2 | CASSSGPRGMANMRDTQYF | TGTGCCAGCAGCTCCGGCCCGAGGGGGATGGCAAATATGAGGGATACGCAGTATTTT
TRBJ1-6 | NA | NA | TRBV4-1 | CASSREGGNQSPLHF | TGCGCCAGCAGCCGAGAAGGAGGGAACCAATCACCCCTCCACTTT
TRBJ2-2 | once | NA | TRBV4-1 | CASSQVSGGELFF | TGCGCCAGCAGCCAAGTTTCGGGAGGGGAGCTGTTTTTT
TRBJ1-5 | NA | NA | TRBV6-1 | CASSEEFVQPQHF | TGTGCCAGCAGTGAAGAGTTCGTTCAGCCCCAGCATTTT
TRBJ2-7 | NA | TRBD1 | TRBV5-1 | CASSPNEGTALGEQYF | TGCGCCAGCAGTCCAAACGAAGGGACAGCCCTCGGTGAGCAGTACTTC
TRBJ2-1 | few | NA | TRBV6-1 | CASSTLAEGGYNEQFF | TGTGCCAGCAGTACTTTAGCGGAGGGAGGTTACAATGAGCAGTTCTTC
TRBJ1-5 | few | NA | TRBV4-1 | CASSQGQDYSNQPQHF | TGCGCCAGCAGCCAAGGGCAGGACTATAGCAATCAGCCCCAGCATTTT
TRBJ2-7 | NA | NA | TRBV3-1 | CASSQDMGLRGYEQYF | TGTGCCAGCAGCCAAGATATGGGGCTCAGGGGCTACGAGCAGTACTTC
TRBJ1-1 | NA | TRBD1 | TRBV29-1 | CSALGGTGGMSTEAFF | TGCAGCGCACTAGGAGGGACAGGGGGCATGAGCACTGAAGCTTTCTTT
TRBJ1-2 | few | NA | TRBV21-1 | CASSKGASGYQEANYGYTF | TGTGCCAGCAGCAAAGGCGCATCAGGGTATCAAGAAGCTAACTATGGCTACACCTTC
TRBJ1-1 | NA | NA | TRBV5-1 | CASSFNRGNTEAFF | TGCGCCAGCAGTTTTAATAGGGGGAACACTGAAGCTTTCTTT
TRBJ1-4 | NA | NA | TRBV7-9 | CASSLASGQEKLFF | TGTGCCAGCAGCTTAGCCTCGGGGCAAGAAAAACTGTTTTTT
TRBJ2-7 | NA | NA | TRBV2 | CTTGGDPYEQYF | TGTACCACCGGCGGAGACCCCTACGAGCAGTACTTC
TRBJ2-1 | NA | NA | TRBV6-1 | CASRPGERRSTYNEQFF | TGTGCCAGCAGGCCCGGAGAGAGGCGCAGCACCTACAATGAGCAGTTCTTC
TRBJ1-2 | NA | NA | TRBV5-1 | CASSPPNRESGYTF | TGCGCCAGCAGCCCCCCCAACAGGGAGTCTGGCTACACCTTC
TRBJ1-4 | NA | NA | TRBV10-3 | CAISGGRVEKLFF | TGTGCCATCAGCGGTGGACGAGTCGAAAAACTGTTTTTT
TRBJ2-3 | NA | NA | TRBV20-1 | CMTYGGLITDTQYF | TGCATGACGTACGGGGGTCTTATCACAGATACGCAGTATTTT
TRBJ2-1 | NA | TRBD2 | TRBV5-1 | CASSGPQRGASYNEQFF | TGCGCCAGCAGCGGTCCCCAGCGGGGGGCCTCCTACAATGAGCAGTTCTTC
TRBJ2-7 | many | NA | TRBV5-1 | CASSLQDSYEQYF | TGCGCCAGCAGCTTACAGGACTCCTACGAGCAGTACTTC
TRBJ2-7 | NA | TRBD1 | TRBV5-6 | CASSYRQGDAYEQYF | TGTGCCAGCAGCTACCGACAGGGGGACGCCTACGAGCAGTACTTC
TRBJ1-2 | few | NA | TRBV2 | CASSENLGSSYGYTF | TGTGCCAGCAGTGAAAATTTGGGGTCCAGCTATGGCTACACCTTC
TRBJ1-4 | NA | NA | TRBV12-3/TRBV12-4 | CASSLGNSEKLFF | TGTGCCAGCAGTTTAGGGAACAGCGAAAAACTGTTTTTT